The 28 T cell receptor beta chains below were found in one sample sequenced in a study of PD-L1 blockade in urothelial cancer. Using immunoSEQ multiplex PCR, the repertoire was profiled, and TCRdb retains in-frame clones only, with some absent. The sample lists more than 85,000 clones, approximately 91% occurring once. Sample: PBMCs, taken around atezolizumab (anti-PD-L1) treatment. The receptors were gathered from a woman older than 75 with urothelial cancer.

The chain combines TRBV7-6 with TRBJ2-7, with D possibly matching TRBD1 (5 bases). This CDR3 is 14 amino acids long. The germline V gene encodes CDR1 SGHVS and CDR2 FNYEAQ. The V and J ends lost 0 bases and 2 bases respectively, with 8 bases between them. Here the CDR3 DNA reads TGTGCCAGCAGCTTAGCTGGCAGGGCCTACGAGCAGTACTTC. Translating gives CASSLAGRAYEQYF.

As for this clone: This specimen includes other DNA sequences encoding the same CDR3. The rearrangement links TRBV4-1 to TRBJ2-1; D call uncertain. Trimming removed 0 bases from V and 1 base from J, with 7 bases in between. The germline gives CDR1 MGHRA, CDR2 YSYEKL. CDR3 size: 15 residues. The CDR3 coding sequence is TGCGCCAGCAGCCAAGAGGCTAGTTCCTACAATGAGCAGTTCTTC. As protein: CASSQEASSYNEQFF.

The rearrangement links TRBV19 to TRBJ1-4; no definite D call. This CDR3 comprises 15 residues. Trimming removed 0 bases at V and 6 bases at J, with 11 bases between. The germline V gene has CDR1 LNHDA and CDR2 SQIVND (reference sequence). In DNA form, the CDR3 reads TGTGCCAGTAGTATAGATCCCCGGGAATATGAAAAACTGTTTTTT. Translated: CASSIDPREYEKLFF.

The chain links TRBV10-1 to TRBJ2-2, with TRBD2 as a possible D gene (5 bases). The CDR3 contains 14 residues. Germline assignment: CDR1 WNHNN and CDR2 SYGVQD (reference sequence). The V and J ends lost 9 bases and 5 bases respectively, with 16 bases between them. The CDR3 reads CASSPLTRTGELFF. DNA for the CDR3: TGCGCCAGTTCCCCCCTAACTAGAACCGGGGAGCTGTTTTTT.

The gene calls are TRBV19 and TRBJ1-5; perhaps TRBD1 as D (5 bases). V was clipped by 3 bases and J by 2 bases, with 14 bases between them. There are 16 residues in the CDR3. Per the germline V gene, CDR1 is LNHDA and CDR2 is SQIVND (reference sequence). The CDR3, as DNA: TGTGCCAGTAGTATTTCAAGGGGAATAGGCAATCAGCCCCAGCATTTT. Residues: CASSISRGIGNQPQHF.

The chain joins TRBV7-3 to TRBJ1-2; TRBD1 is a possible D gene (5 bases). The V gene lost 5 bases and the J gene lost 2 bases, with 15 bases spanning the gap. From germline, CDR1 is SGHTA and CDR2 FQGTGA. The CDR3 has 15 residues. The DNA for the CDR3 is TGTGCCAGCAGCACACGGGGGGGAGGGAACTATGGCTACACCTTC. It specifies CASSTRGGGNYGYTF.

The V and J genes are TRBV7-3 and TRBJ1-1, with D possibly matching TRBD1 (5 bases). The CDR3 sequence is 17 residues long. Germline loops: CDR1 SGHTA, CDR2 FQGTGA. Trimming removed 1 base at V and 5 bases at J, with 20 bases between. The CDR3 DNA sequence: TGTGCCAGCAGCTTAATCGGACGGCTGCGGGGGGGAACTGAAGCTTTCTTT. Protein sequence: CASSLIGRLRGGTEAFF.

V usage is TRBV25-1 and J usage is TRBJ1-4; maybe TRBD1 (5 bases). Trimming removed 1 base at V and 5 bases at J, with 11 bases between. Germline V gene data show CDR1 as MGHDK and CDR2 as SYGVNS. The CDR3 runs to 15 residues. As DNA, the CDR3 is TGTGCCAGCAGTGAATTTCAGGGAAGGAATGAAAAACTGTTTTTT. This sequence encodes CASSEFQGRNEKLFF.

The gene calls are TRBV28 and TRBJ2-1, with 8 bases fitting TRBD2. Per the germline V gene, CDR1 is MDHEN and CDR2 is SYDVKM. The CDR3 is made up of 14 amino acids. V shed 6 bases, J shed 5 bases, and the junction held 6 bases outside the gene matches. Here the CDR3 DNA reads TGTGCCAGCAGGGGGACTAGTAACCACAATGAGCAGTTCTTC. Its translation is CASRGTSNHNEQFF. The variable domain in full, completed from reference TRBV28 and TRBJ2-1, reads DVKVTQSSRYLVKRTGEKVFLECVQDMDHENMFWYRQDPGLGLRLIYFSYDVKMKEKGDIPEGYSVSREKKERFSLILESASTNQTSMYLCASRGTSNHNEQFFGPGTRLTVL.

The chain combines TRBV2 with TRBJ2-7, with D unclear. This CDR3 spans 14 amino acids. Germline V gene data show CDR1 as SNHLY and CDR2 as FYNNEI. Trimming pared 6 bases from V and 2 bases from J, leaving 14 bases between. The CDR3 bases are TGTGCCAGCAGACAGCACCCGCAGCCCTACGAGCAGTACTTC. The encoded protein is CASRQHPQPYEQYF. The whole variable domain, remainder taken from reference TRBV2 and TRBJ2-7, is EPEVTQTPSHQVTQMGQEVILRCVPISNHLYFYWYRQILGQKVEFLVSFYNNEISEKSEIFDDQFSVERPDGSNFTLKIRSTKLEDSAMYFCASRQHPQPYEQYFGPGTRLTVT.

The chain combines TRBV12-5 with TRBJ2-1, with TRBD2 identical over 7 bases. CDR1 and CDR2 from the germline V gene are LGHNT and FRNRAP. The CDR3 spans 15 residues. V was clipped by 3 bases and J by 4 bases; unmatched bases: 6. CDR3 DNA sequence: TGTGCTAGTGGTTTAGGGCTAGCGGAATACAATGAGCAGTTCTTC. Its protein product is CASGLGLAEYNEQFF.

This chain links TRBV11-1 with TRBJ2-3; TRBD2 agrees at 7 bases. V dropped 6 bases and J dropped 3; count of bases not matched to a gene: 9. Germline loops: CDR1 SGHAT, CDR2 FQDESV (reference sequence). This CDR3 contains 15 residues. The CDR3 nucleotides read TGTGCCAGCAGTCGAAATCCACTAGCGACAGATACGCAGTATTTT. Residues: CASSRNPLATDTQYF.

The chain carries TRBV20-1 and TRBJ2-3; unclear D gene. Trimming took off 0 bases at V and 5 bases at J, with 3 bases between the two ends. Germline V gene lookup returns CDR1 DFQATT and CDR2 SNEGSKA (reference sequence). The CDR3 consists of 11 residues. The CDR3 region is CSARERDTQYF. DNA for the CDR3: TGCAGTGCTAGAGAGCGAGATACGCAGTATTTT.

This rearrangement joins TRBV7-9 to TRBJ2-2; the match to TRBD1 covers 8 bases. The CDR3 length is 14 residues. Germline CDR1 SEHNR, CDR2 FQNEAQ (reference sequence). The V and J ends lost 5 bases and 5 bases, in that order; junction bases with no gene match: 4. The CDR3: CASSPGGWTGELFF. For the CDR3, the DNA is TGTGCCAGCAGCCCAGGGGGCTGGACCGGGGAGCTGTTTTTT.

This chain uses TRBV28 with TRBJ1-1, with 8 positions matching TRBD1. The V and J ends lost 6 bases and 1 base, in that order; junction bases with no gene match: 4. The CDR3 totals 14 residues. Germline V gene sequence: CDR1 MDHEN, CDR2 SYDVKM. CDR3 nucleotides: TGTGCCAGCAGACAGGGGGTGGGGAACACTGAAGCTTTCTTT. Translation gives CASRQGVGNTEAFF.

This rearrangement joins TRBV11-1 to TRBJ1-1; tentative D call: TRBD1 (6 bases). The CDR3 length is 16 residues. CDR1 is SGHAT, CDR2 FQDESV, per germline (reference sequence). The V and J ends lost 1 base and 2 bases respectively, with 14 bases between them. The CDR3 sequence: CASSLEIGQSNTEAFF. DNA of the CDR3: TGTGCCAGCAGCTTAGAAATAGGACAGTCAAACACTGAAGCTTTCTTT.

V is TRBV10-3 and J is TRBJ2-1; 9 positions agree with TRBD2. CDR1 and CDR2 from the germline V gene are ENHRY and SYGVKD. CDR3 length: 14 amino acids. The junction had 1 base not matched to a gene; V was cut back by 0 bases and J by 7 bases. The CDR3 sequence is CAISESGLANEQFF. The DNA of the CDR3 is TGTGCCATCAGTGAGTCGGGACTAGCAAATGAGCAGTTCTTC.

Here the CDR3 DNA reads TGTGCCAGCACCAATGGGGGGGGCTTCTCCTACAATGAGCAGTTCTTC. Residues: CASTNGGGFSYNEQFF. The rearrangement joins TRBV5-4 to TRBJ2-1; D perhaps matches TRBD2 (7 bases). The CDR3 covers 16 residues. Per the germline V gene, CDR1 is SGHNT and CDR2 is YYREEE (reference sequence). V lost 6 bases to trimming and J lost 0 bases, with 16 bases between them.

This chain links TRBV9 with TRBJ2-2, with D possibly being TRBD2 (7 bases). V was shortened by 0 bases and J by 4 bases, with 10 bases between the two germline ends. The germline V gene has CDR1 SGDLS and CDR2 YYNGEE. The length of the CDR3 is 15 residues. The CDR3 DNA reads TGTGCCAGCAGCGTAGGGGGGGGCGTCACCGGGGAGCTGTTTTTT. It encodes CASSVGGGVTGELFF.

The chain joins TRBV2 to TRBJ2-5; maybe TRBD1 (6 bases). Germline V CDR1 and CDR2: SNHLY, FYNNEI. CDR3 length equals 15 residues. The germline V and J ends were trimmed by 4 bases and 0 bases, with 12 bases remaining between them. For the CDR3, the DNA is TGTGCCAGCAGTGGGGGGTGGACAGACCAAGAGACCCAGTACTTC. Protein sequence: CASSGGWTDQETQYF.

The chain links TRBV5-4 to TRBJ2-5; D is possibly TRBD1 (6 bases). This CDR3 contains 17 residues. Germline V gene lookup returns CDR1 SGHNT and CDR2 YYREEE (reference sequence). V gave up 1 base and J gave up 0 bases, with 16 bases separating them. The CDR3 loop reads CASSLPPTGAYQETQYF. CDR3 nucleotides: TGTGCCAGCAGCTTGCCTCCGACAGGCGCGTACCAAGAGACCCAGTACTTC.

V and J are TRBV13 and TRBJ2-7, with unresolved D. Germline-derived CDR1 and CDR2 are PRHDT and FYEKMQ (reference sequence). Trimming removed 4 bases from V and 3 bases from J, with 13 bases in between. This CDR3 has 14 amino acids. The chain's CDR3 is CASSSARSSYEQYF. The CDR3 DNA reads TGTGCCAGCAGCTCGGCGAGGAGTAGCTACGAGCAGTACTTC. Complete variable domain (other parts from reference TRBV13 and TRBJ2-7): AAGVIQSPRHLIKEKRETATLKCYPIPRHDTVYWYQQGPGQDPQFLISFYEKMQSDKGSIPDRFSAQQFSDYHSELNMSSLELGDSALYFCASSSARSSYEQYFGPGTRLTVT.

A single count supports this clone. The chain is built from TRBV25-1 and TRBJ1-1; tentative D call: TRBD1 (6 bases). The length of the CDR3 is 13 residues. Germline CDR1 reads MGHDK; CDR2 reads SYGVNS. Trimming cost V 1 base and J 7 bases, with 10 bases left between them. The CDR3 here is CASSEFKQGEAFF. Written as DNA, the CDR3 is TGTGCCAGCAGTGAATTCAAACAGGGTGAAGCTTTCTTT.

The chain combines TRBV6-1 with TRBJ1-6; the D is unclear. The ends were cut back, 4 bases at V and 8 bases at J, with 9 bases in the middle. CDR1 is MNHNS and CDR2 is SASEGT in the germline V gene. This CDR3 spans 13 amino acids. In DNA form, the CDR3 reads TGTGCCAGCAGTGGGGCCTGGGATTCACCCCTCCACTTT. Translation gives CASSGAWDSPLHF.

The chain has TRBV5-4 and TRBJ2-7, with 8 bases aligning to TRBD1. CDR1 is SGHNT, CDR2 YYREEE, per germline (reference sequence). Unmatched junction bases numbered 2, after V lost 4 bases and J lost 2 bases. This CDR3 comprises 13 residues. CDR3 in amino acids: CASSPQGAYEQYF. In DNA, the CDR3 is TGTGCCAGCAGCCCACAGGGGGCCTACGAGCAGTACTTC.

This clone appeared a single time. The J gene is TRBJ1-5, the V gene TRBV27; 7 bases line up with TRBD1. Germline V gene data show CDR1 as MNHEY and CDR2 as SMNVEV (reference sequence). There are 14 residues in the CDR3. V was pared by 3 bases and J by 2 bases, with 1 base of the junction left unmatched. The CDR3 coding sequence is TGTGCCAGCAGTTTCACAGGGGGCAATCAGCCCCAGCATTTT. This translates into CASSFTGGNQPQHF.

The chain couples TRBV5-1 to TRBJ1-5; 12 nucleotides match TRBD1. The junction had 7 bases not matched to a gene; V was cut back by 4 bases and J by 8 bases. The length of the CDR3 is 15 residues. Looked up from germline, CDR1 is SGHRS and CDR2 is YFSETQ. The CDR3 DNA reads TGCGCCAGCAGCCCCGGGACAGGGGGCATGGAGCCCCAGCATTTT. Encoded protein: CASSPGTGGMEPQHF.

The J gene is TRBJ2-7, the V gene TRBV4-1; 9 nucleotides match TRBD1. Germline CDR1 MGHRA, CDR2 YSYEKL. The J segment lost 8 bases and the V segment lost 1 base, leaving 3 bases of the junction unmatched. CDR3 length equals 13 residues. The CDR3 coding sequence is TGCGCCAGCAGCCAAGTGGGACAGGGAAAGCAGTACTTC. It encodes CASSQVGQGKQYF.